A selection of T cell receptor beta chains follows, all from one sample in a study of T cells in Graves' hyperthyroidism and ophthalmopathy. A single record per CDR3 protein comes from TCRdb applying MiXCR to the multiplex PCR reads. The sample lists hundreds of thousands of distinct CDR3 sequences, approximately 14% occurring once. The sample consisted of blood. These receptors were obtained from a woman in her fifties or sixties with Graves' ophthalmopathy. The CDR3 runs from the conserved cysteine through the conserved F or W. D genes are given only for firm matches. Where a row states a size, it is once, few, many or the class of an expanded clone; other rows omit it.

v_gene	j_gene	d_gene	abundance	CDR3nt	CDR3aa
TRBV5-1	TRBJ2-7	TRBD1	many	TGCGCCAGCAGCCCGACCACCGGAACAGGGGGGGAGCAGTACTTC	CASSPTTGTGGEQYF
TRBV12-3/TRBV12-4	TRBJ2-7	.	many	TGTGCCAGCGGACTGTCTAGCGCAGACAACGAGCAGTACTTC	CASGLSSADNEQYF
TRBV7-8	TRBJ1-2	TRBD1	many	TGTGCCAGCAGCAAGCCGGGACAGGGGGCATGGGGCTACACCTTC	CASSKPGQGAWGYTF
TRBV20-1	TRBJ2-3	TRBD2	many	TGCAGTGCTAGAGCACCCCTAGCGGACACAGATACGCAGTATTTT	CSARAPLADTDTQYF
TRBV9	TRBJ2-1	TRBD2	.	TGTGCCAGCAGCGTAGTTAGCGGGAGTATCAATGAGCAGTTCTTC	CASSVVSGSINEQFF
TRBV28	TRBJ2-5	.	once	TGTGCCACCTCTAAACTTTCGCGGGGTGGCCAAGAGACCCAGTACTTC	CATSKLSRGGQETQYF
TRBV12-3/TRBV12-4	TRBJ2-4	.	few	TGTGCCAGCAGCTCAGACAGCCTTATTCAGTACTTC	CASSSDSLIQYF
TRBV2	TRBJ2-1	TRBD2	many	TGTGCCAGCAGTGAAGTGGGGGGGGTCCACTACAATGAGCAGTTCTTC	CASSEVGGVHYNEQFF
TRBV20-1	TRBJ1-5	.	few	TGCAGTGCTGCGGGGGAAAATCAGCCCCAGCATTTT	CSAAGENQPQHF
TRBV2	TRBJ1-1	.	many	TGTGCCAGCAGGATTGAGCAGGGGAACACTGAAGCTTTCTTT	CASRIEQGNTEAFF
TRBV9	TRBJ2-4	TRBD2	few	TGTGCCAGCAGCGGATCTAGCGGGAGCAAAAACATTCAGTACTTC	CASSGSSGSKNIQYF
TRBV5-1	TRBJ1-4	.	few	TGCGCCAGCAGCCCGGCTGAGGGTTTGGGTGAAAAACTGTTTTTT	CASSPAEGLGEKLFF
TRBV12-3/TRBV12-4	TRBJ2-1	TRBD2	many	TGTGCCAGCAGTCCCGGACTAGCGGGAGGGCCTGGGTACAATGAGCAGTTCTTC	CASSPGLAGGPGYNEQFF
TRBV24-1	TRBJ2-3	.	.	TGTGCCACCAGTGAAATTGGGGGGCTCCCCACAGATACGCAGTATTTT	CATSEIGGLPTDTQYF
TRBV18	TRBJ1-1	TRBD1	.	TGTGCCAGCTCACCCCAACAGGGGGAAAACACTGAAGCTTTCTTT	CASSPQQGENTEAFF
TRBV29-1	TRBJ1-2	.	.	TGCAGCGTTGACACGGGGAGCTATGGCTACACCTTC	CSVDTGSYGYTF
TRBV9	TRBJ1-4	.	.	TGTGCCAGCAGCGGCGGGGACGCAACTAATGAAAAACTGTTTTTT	CASSGGDATNEKLFF
TRBV12-5	TRBJ2-1	TRBD2	.	TGTGCTAGTGGTTTGGCGGGACTAGCGGCCTACAATGAGCAGTTCTTC	CASGLAGLAAYNEQFF
TRBV9	TRBJ2-3	TRBD2	.	TGTGCCAGCAGCGTAGGGGCTAGCGGGATTGGGGGCACAGATACGCAGTATTTT	CASSVGASGIGGTDTQYF
TRBV15	TRBJ2-1	.	few	TGTGCCACCAGCACCCGGACGGGCTATGAGCAGTTCTTC	CATSTRTGYEQFF
TRBV20-1	TRBJ2-1	TRBD2	few	TGCAGTGCTAGAGTGGGACTAGCTAGGGGAATGGGGCAGTTCTTC	CSARVGLARGMGQFF
TRBV20-1	TRBJ2-7	TRBD1	many	TGCAGTGCTAGGGGACAGGTTTTTGGGTACGAGCAGTACTTC	CSARGQVFGYEQYF
TRBV28	TRBJ2-2	.	.	TGTGCCAGCAGTTTTATCGGGGTACGCACCGGGGAGCTGTTTTTT	CASSFIGVRTGELFF
TRBV27	TRBJ2-1	TRBD2	few	TGTGCCAGCAGCGGTCGGACTAGCGGGGGTAATGAGCAGTTCTTC	CASSGRTSGGNEQFF
TRBV28	TRBJ1-2	.	few	TGTGCCAGCAGTTTCCCCACCCCGGGACAAGGACTAAATGGCTACACCTTC	CASSFPTPGQGLNGYTF
TRBV7-2	TRBJ2-3	.	many	TGTGCCAGCAGCTTAGGGTTCGGGGATACGCAGTATTTT	CASSLGFGDTQYF
TRBV4-3	TRBJ2-2	.	.	TGCGCCAGCAGCGTACAGCTGGGCGGGGAGCTGTTTTTT	CASSVQLGGELFF
TRBV6-2/TRBV6-3	TRBJ2-3	TRBD1	few	TGTGCCAGCAGGACCCAGGACAGGGGGCTGGATACGCAGTATTTT	CASRTQDRGLDTQYF
TRBV7-9	TRBJ2-7	TRBD2	few	TGTGCCAGCAGCCTATCGACTAGCCTAATCGTAACCTACGAGCAGTACTTC	CASSLSTSLIVTYEQYF
TRBV7-2	TRBJ2-1	.	many	TGTGCCAGCAGCTCTGACATTCATGAGCAGTTCTTC	CASSSDIHEQFF
TRBV2	TRBJ2-1	TRBD2	few	TGTGCCAGCAGTGATCAAGGACTAGCGGGAAATGAGCAGTTCTTC	CASSDQGLAGNEQFF
TRBV7-2	TRBJ2-4	TRBD2	many	TGTGCCAGCAGCGCCGGGACGGGAGGTTTTCAGTACTTC	CASSAGTGGFQYF
TRBV11-2	TRBJ2-1	.	many	TGTGCCAGCAGCCCTCACATCTACTCCTACAATGAGCAGTTCTTC	CASSPHIYSYNEQFF
TRBV28	TRBJ1-1	TRBD1	many	TGTGCCAGCAGACCGGACAGGGACACTGAAGCTTTCTTT	CASRPDRDTEAFF
TRBV28	TRBJ2-5	.	many	TGTGCCAGCAGCAAGCCCCGAGAGACCCAGTACTTC	CASSKPRETQYF
TRBV19	TRBJ2-7	TRBD2	.	TGTGCCAGTAACGGCGGGGGTACTACCTACGAGCAGTACTTC	CASNGGGTTYEQYF
TRBV2	TRBJ1-5	.	many	TGTGCCAGCAGTGGAGGGGGTGGCAATCAGCCCCAGCATTTT	CASSGGGGNQPQHF
TRBV19	TRBJ1-1	.	few	TGTGCCAGTAGCTTACCGGGACGGAGGGGCACTGAAGCTTTCTTT	CASSLPGRRGTEAFF
TRBV7-2	TRBJ2-5	.	many	TGTGCCAGCAGCGGGAGAGTAGCTGAGACCCAGTACTTC	CASSGRVAETQYF
TRBV2	TRBJ2-3	TRBD2	.	TGTGCCAGCAGCAGGCGACTAGCGGGAGTACAAGATACGCAGTATTTT	CASSRRLAGVQDTQYF
TRBV6-1	TRBJ2-1	.	.	TGTGCCAGCAGCGCCCTCACTAGTATCGCCAATGAGCAGTTCTTC	CASSALTSIANEQFF
TRBV13	TRBJ2-7	.	many	TGTGCCAGCAGTCGGAGGACTCAAGCATACGAGCAGTACTTC	CASSRRTQAYEQYF